This TCR beta chain was obtained from a study of blood T cell repertoires in COVID-19. As for the study in general: Sites in the United States, Italy and Spain provided acute and convalescent COVID-19 samples. PBMCs, B-cell-depleted T cells, or T cells provided the cDNA or gDNA that made up the material.

Individuals drawn from around 24 US areas were about 18 to 95 years old. Method: immunoSEQ multiplex PCR; TCRdb's copy keeps in-frame clones and lacks some. Found here are some 130,000 clones, approximately 79% of them singletons; the top ten hold about 2.3%. J lost 4 bases, V lost 7 bases, and 18 bases had no gene match. Germline CDR1 and CDR2: MDHEN and SYDVKM. The CDR3 spans 18 residues. The receptor comes from a man aged 40-50 years with acute COVID-19. Sequencing was performed on PBMCs or T cells enriched from blood (not recorded which). The genes are TRBV28 and TRBJ1-5; 8 bases align to TRBD1. DNA for the CDR3: TGTGCCAGCACGCTTCCGGACAGGGAAACATATTGGAATCAGCCCCAGCATTTT. Translation gives CASTLPDRETYWNQPQHF.